Listed below are T cell receptor beta chains from one sample, sequenced in a study of blood T cell repertoires in COVID-19. The assay was immunoSEQ multiplex PCR, and TCRdb's table has in-frame clones only and misses some. The sample consists of about 140,000 clones, under 85% of them appearing once. Sequences were obtained from peripheral blood. The receptors were gathered from an elderly woman in a cohort sampled during active or convalescent COVID-19. Each CDR3 is given with its conserved first and last residue. A D gene is named only where the DNA matches it firmly. Clone size is shown for a subset of rows, as once, few, many or a class of expanded clone.

v_call: TRBV6-6
clone_size: NA
j_call: TRBJ2-2
d_call: NA
cdr3_aa: CASRTSGELFF
cdr3_nt: TGTGCCAGCAGAACAAGCGGGGAGCTGTTTTTT

v_call: TRBV27
clone_size: NA
j_call: TRBJ2-5
d_call: NA
cdr3_aa: CASSLAGGPQETQYF
cdr3_nt: TGTGCCAGCAGTTTGGCAGGAGGACCTCAAGAGACCCAGTACTTC

v_call: TRBV19
clone_size: few
j_call: TRBJ1-5
d_call: TRBD1
cdr3_aa: CASRATGGLQPQHF
cdr3_nt: TGTGCCAGTAGGGCGACAGGGGGCCTACAGCCCCAGCATTTT

v_call: TRBV15
clone_size: NA
j_call: TRBJ2-5
d_call: NA
cdr3_aa: CATSRGEGVKTQYF
cdr3_nt: TGTGCCACCAGCAGAGGGGAGGGGGTAAAGACCCAGTACTTC

v_call: TRBV28
clone_size: few
j_call: TRBJ1-1
d_call: TRBD1
cdr3_aa: CASSQQGFTEAFF
cdr3_nt: TGTGCCAGCAGTCAACAGGGGTTCACTGAAGCTTTCTTT

v_call: TRBV6-5
clone_size: few
j_call: TRBJ1-5
d_call: NA
cdr3_aa: CASRNRVGQPQHF
cdr3_nt: TGTGCCAGCAGGAACAGGGTTGGTCAGCCCCAGCATTTT

v_call: TRBV6-5
clone_size: NA
j_call: TRBJ1-2
d_call: NA
cdr3_aa: CASSYSGTWAGYTF
cdr3_nt: TGTGCCAGCAGTTACTCCGGGACTTGGGCCGGCTACACCTTC

v_call: TRBV7-2
clone_size: NA
j_call: TRBJ2-1
d_call: TRBD2
cdr3_aa: CASSSRTSGNEQFF
cdr3_nt: TGTGCCAGCAGCTCTCGGACTAGCGGAAATGAGCAGTTCTTC

v_call: TRBV10-3
clone_size: NA
j_call: TRBJ1-2
d_call: NA
cdr3_aa: CAILPSGNYGYTF
cdr3_nt: TGTGCCATCCTGCCATCCGGTAACTATGGCTACACCTTC

v_call: TRBV27
clone_size: NA
j_call: TRBJ1-5
d_call: NA
cdr3_aa: CASRDSPFEPQHF
cdr3_nt: TGTGCCAGCAGGGACTCCCCATTCGAGCCCCAGCATTTT

v_call: TRBV7-9
clone_size: NA
j_call: TRBJ2-5
d_call: TRBD2
cdr3_aa: CASSLFSGARETQYF
cdr3_nt: TGTGCCAGCAGCTTATTTAGCGGGGCTCGGGAGACCCAGTACTTC

v_call: TRBV3-1/TRBV3-2
clone_size: few
j_call: TRBJ1-6
d_call: NA
cdr3_aa: CASSSGVSPLHF
cdr3_nt: TGTGCCAGCAGCTCAGGGGTTTCACCCCTCCACTTT

v_call: TRBV7-9
clone_size: NA
j_call: TRBJ2-3
d_call: TRBD2
cdr3_aa: CASSSKGTSGGLTDTQYF
cdr3_nt: TGTGCCAGCAGCTCGAAAGGGACTAGCGGGGGCCTCACAGATACGCAGTATTTT

v_call: TRBV16
clone_size: NA
j_call: TRBJ2-5
d_call: TRBD1
cdr3_aa: CASSHGTADQYF
cdr3_nt: TGTGCCAGCAGCCATGGGACAGCAGACCAGTACTTC

v_call: TRBV6-1
clone_size: once
j_call: TRBJ2-3
d_call: TRBD1
cdr3_aa: CASSAGDRASTDTQYF
cdr3_nt: TGTGCCAGCAGTGCGGGGGACAGGGCCTCCACAGATACGCAGTATTTT

v_call: TRBV12-3/TRBV12-4
clone_size: NA
j_call: TRBJ2-3
d_call: NA
cdr3_aa: CASLVQYTDTQYF
cdr3_nt: TGTGCCAGCCTGGTTCAGTACACAGATACGCAGTATTTT

v_call: TRBV3-1/TRBV3-2
clone_size: NA
j_call: TRBJ1-3
d_call: NA
cdr3_aa: CASSQGPGNSGNTIYF
cdr3_nt: TGTGCCAGCAGCCAAGGTCCGGGTAACTCTGGAAACACCATATATTTT

v_call: TRBV29-1
clone_size: NA
j_call: TRBJ2-3
d_call: NA
cdr3_aa: CSVFLIDTQYF
cdr3_nt: TGCAGCGTTTTTCTAATCGATACGCAGTATTTT

v_call: TRBV7-9
clone_size: once
j_call: TRBJ2-1
d_call: TRBD2
cdr3_aa: CASSPLRGGRDEQFF
cdr3_nt: TGTGCCAGCAGCCCTTTGCGGGGGGGCCGTGATGAGCAGTTCTTC

v_call: TRBV29-1
clone_size: NA
j_call: TRBJ2-7
d_call: NA
cdr3_aa: CSVSQAPYEQYF
cdr3_nt: TGCAGCGTTAGCCAGGCCCCCTACGAGCAGTACTTC

v_call: TRBV7-2
clone_size: NA
j_call: TRBJ2-4
d_call: TRBD1
cdr3_aa: CASSLTAGQGNIQYF
cdr3_nt: TGTGCCAGCAGCTTAACAGCGGGACAGGGAAACATTCAGTACTTC

v_call: TRBV3-1/TRBV3-2
clone_size: few
j_call: TRBJ1-5
d_call: TRBD1
cdr3_aa: CASSLGQGGNQPQHF
cdr3_nt: TGTGCCAGCAGCTTGGGACAGGGGGGCAATCAGCCCCAGCATTTT